The entry below describes one TCR beta chain. No antigen is known for it. This PCR relied on a set of 60 Vbeta primers and 13 Jbeta primers. The assay was immunoSEQ multiplex PCR, and TCRdb's table has in-frame clones only and misses some. This table holds fewer than 250,000 clones, 60% to 85% found once. V was pared by 5 bases and J by 4 bases, with 2 bases of the junction left unmatched. Looked up from germline, CDR1 is MNHEY and CDR2 is SVGAGI. This CDR3 has 13 amino acids. This entry comes from a study of cytomegalovirus exposure and HLA in healthy donors. Findings and limits, study-wide: Data from an earlier analysis indicated that most TCR beta V segments were productive either about 87% or about 30% of the time. Analyses of presence/absence relied on an assumption of roughly uniform sequencing depth across donors. Investigators reported about 160 TCR beta chains as tied to cytomegalovirus. Later analysis revealed greater clonal expansion in HLA-associated TCR beta chains than in equally common others.

Input material: PBMCs. The genes are TRBV6-5 and TRBJ2-5, with 9 bases lining up with TRBD1. This sequence originates from a man in his forties in good health and CMV-seronegative. The CDR3 protein is CASSRQGGETQYF. CDR3 in DNA: TGTGCCAGCAGTCGACAGGGGGGAGAGACCCAGTACTTC.